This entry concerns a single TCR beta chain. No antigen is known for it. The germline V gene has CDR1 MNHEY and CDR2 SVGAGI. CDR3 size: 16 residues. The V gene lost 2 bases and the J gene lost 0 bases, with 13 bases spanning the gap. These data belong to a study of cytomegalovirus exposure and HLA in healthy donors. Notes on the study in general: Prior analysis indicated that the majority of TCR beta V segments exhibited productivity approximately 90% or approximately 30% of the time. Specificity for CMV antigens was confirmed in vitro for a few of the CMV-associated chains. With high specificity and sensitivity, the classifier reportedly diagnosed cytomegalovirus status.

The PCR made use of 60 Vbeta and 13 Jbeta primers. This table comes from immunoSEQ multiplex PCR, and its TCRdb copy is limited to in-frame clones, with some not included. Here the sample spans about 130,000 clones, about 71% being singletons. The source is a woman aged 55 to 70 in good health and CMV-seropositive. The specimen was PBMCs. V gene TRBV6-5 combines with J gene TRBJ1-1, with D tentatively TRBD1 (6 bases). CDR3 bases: TGTGCCAGCAGTTACGGAGGACAGTACTTGAACACTGAAGCTTTCTTT. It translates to CASSYGGQYLNTEAFF.